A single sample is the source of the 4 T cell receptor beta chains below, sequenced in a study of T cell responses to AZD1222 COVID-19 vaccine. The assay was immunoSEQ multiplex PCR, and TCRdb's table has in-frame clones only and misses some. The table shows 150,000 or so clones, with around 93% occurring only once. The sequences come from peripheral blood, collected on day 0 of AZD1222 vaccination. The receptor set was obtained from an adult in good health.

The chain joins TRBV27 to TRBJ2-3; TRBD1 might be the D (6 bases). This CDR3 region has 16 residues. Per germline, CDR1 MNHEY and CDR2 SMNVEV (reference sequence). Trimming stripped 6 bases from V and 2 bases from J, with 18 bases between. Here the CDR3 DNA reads TGTGCCAGCAGGTCTCGAGGCAGGGGTGTCACAGATACGCAGTATTTT. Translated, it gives CASRSRGRGVTDTQYF.

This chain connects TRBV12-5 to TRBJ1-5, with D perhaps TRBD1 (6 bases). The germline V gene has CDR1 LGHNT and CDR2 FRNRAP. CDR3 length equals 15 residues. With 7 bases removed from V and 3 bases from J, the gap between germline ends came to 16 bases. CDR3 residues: CASALGGKDNQPQHF. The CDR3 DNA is TGTGCTAGTGCTTTAGGGGGGAAAGACAATCAGCCCCAGCATTTT.

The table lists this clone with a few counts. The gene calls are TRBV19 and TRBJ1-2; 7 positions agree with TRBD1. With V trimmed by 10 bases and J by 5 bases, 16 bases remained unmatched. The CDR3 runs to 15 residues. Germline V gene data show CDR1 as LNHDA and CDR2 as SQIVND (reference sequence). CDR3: CATSSPFGTDYGYTF. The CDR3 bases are TGTGCCACCTCCTCCCCCTTCGGGACAGATTATGGCTACACCTTC.

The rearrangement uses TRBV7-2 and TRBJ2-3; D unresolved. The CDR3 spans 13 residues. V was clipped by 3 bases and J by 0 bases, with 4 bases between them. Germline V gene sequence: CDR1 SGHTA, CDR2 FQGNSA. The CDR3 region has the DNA TGTGCCAGCAGCTTTAGCAGCACAGATACGCAGTATTTT. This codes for CASSFSSTDTQYF. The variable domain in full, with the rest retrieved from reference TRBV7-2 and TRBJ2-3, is GAGVSQSPSNKVTEKGKDVELRCDPISGHTALYWYRQSLGQGLEFLIYFQGNSAPDKSGLPSDRFSAERTGGSVSTLTIQRTQQEDSAVYLCASSFSSTDTQYFGPGTRLTVL.